This TCR beta chain was captured by sequencing in a study of T cells in localized non-small cell lung cancer. Whole-study results and caveats: Adjacent lung exhibited a median of 57 among the 100 most abundant tumor clones.

The method was immunoSEQ multiplex PCR; TCRdb's version includes in-frame clones alone and lacks a portion of them. The table lists some 90,000 clones, about 87% of them singletons. For this clone: Its target is unknown.

The CDR3 is 18 amino acids. Germline trimming cut 1 base from V and 1 base from J; bases unmatched to any gene: 12. Germline values: CDR1 LGHNA, CDR2 YNFKEQ. Here the sequenced sample was peripheral blood, taken before any cancer treatment. This chain links TRBV4-2 with TRBJ2-5, with 7 bases lining up with TRBD1. The sequence was collected from a man between 40 and 70 years old with stage I squamous cell lung carcinoma. The CDR3 DNA reads as TGTGCCAGCAGCCAAGCCTCAGGGACCAGGGGGTCCCAAGAGACCCAGTACTTC. It is translated as CASSQASGTRGSQETQYF.